Shown below are 24 T cell receptor beta chains from a single sample sequenced in a study of blood T cell repertoires in COVID-19. Sequencing used immunoSEQ multiplex PCR; TCRdb keeps in-frame clones, though not all of them. Among about 63,000 clones listed, roughly 80% were seen once. Material: PBMCs or T cells enriched from blood (not recorded which). The receptors were sampled from a woman aged 40 to 49 with acute COVID-19.

Comment on this clone: The junction departs from the called germline gene at one end, perhaps through a read error. The rearrangement joins TRBV5-5 to TRBJ2-7, with D unresolved. Germline V gene sequence: CDR1 SGHKS, CDR2 YYEKEE (reference sequence). The CDR3 length is 10 residues. The CDR3 reads CASSFTEKWF. CDR3 nucleotides: TGTGCCAGCAGCTTTACAGAGAAGTGGTTC.

The CDR3, as DNA: TGTGCCACCAGCAGAGGGGCTAGCGGGGAGATGGAGACCCAGTACTTC. Translated: CATSRGASGEMETQYF. The genes are TRBV15 and TRBJ2-5; 9 bases are shared with TRBD2. CDR1 and CDR2 from the germline V gene are LNHNV and YYDKDF (reference sequence). The CDR3 is made up of 16 amino acids. Trimming took 1 base from V and 5 from J; bases not matched to a gene: 8.

The rearrangement uses TRBV7-2 and TRBJ1-5; perhaps TRBD1 as D (6 bases). With 1 base removed from V and 8 bases from J, the gap between germline ends came to 15 bases. The germline CDR1 and CDR2 sequences are SGHTA and FQGNSA. The CDR3 is 15 amino acids. The DNA for the CDR3 is TGTGCCAGCAGCTTAGTCGATTCAGGGGTTGAGCCCCAGCATTTT. It yields the protein CASSLVDSGVEPQHF.

The chain recombines TRBV5-1 with TRBJ1-2; 9 nucleotides align to TRBD1. The CDR3 is made up of 14 amino acids. V trimming: 3 bases; J trimming: 1 base; junction bases outside the gene matches: 1. CDR1 and CDR2 (germline): SGHRS, YFSETQ. CDR3 sequence (DNA): TGCGCCAGCAGCTGGGGACAGGGTAACTATGGCTACACCTTC. It translates to CASSWGQGNYGYTF. The full variable domain, its missing parts supplied by reference TRBV5-1 and TRBJ1-2, is KAGVTQTPRYLIKTRGQQVTLSCSPISGHRSVSWYQQTPGQGLQFLFEYFSETQRNKGNFPGRFSGRQFSNSRSEMNVSTLELGDSALYLCASSWGQGNYGYTFGSGTRLTVV.

This chain links TRBV9 with TRBJ2-1, with TRBD2 as a possible D gene (5 bases). The CDR3 is 16 residues long. The V end lost 0 bases, the J end lost 0 bases, and 10 bases lay between the germline ends. Germline V lookup: CDR1 SGDLS, CDR2 YYNGEE. The CDR3 is CASSVGLATSYNEQFF. The CDR3 nucleotides are TGTGCCAGCAGCGTAGGCTTAGCGACCTCCTACAATGAGCAGTTCTTC.

Only a few counts were recorded for this clone. The V and J genes are TRBV19 and TRBJ1-1, with no clear D. Germline lookup yields CDR1 LNHDA and CDR2 SQIVND (reference sequence). V was pared by 3 bases and J by 0 bases, with 5 bases between. There are 13 residues in the CDR3. The CDR3 DNA reads TGTGCCAGTAGTATTAATTTGAACACTGAAGCTTTCTTT. It yields the protein CASSINLNTEAFF.

Here the CDR3 reads CASSEYMGSGRTDTQYF. The CDR3 DNA reads TGTGCCAGCAGTGAATATATGGGTAGCGGGCGCACAGATACGCAGTATTTT. V and J are TRBV25-1 and TRBJ2-3, with 7 bases matching TRBD2. The CDR3 totals 17 residues. Germline loops: CDR1 MGHDK, CDR2 SYGVNS. V was clipped by 0 bases and J by 1 base; unmatched bases: 7.

The gene calls are TRBV4-2 and TRBJ2-7, with D unresolved. V gave up 0 bases and J gave up 6 bases, with 9 bases separating them. The CDR3 has 13 amino acids. Germline V gene lookup returns CDR1 LGHNA and CDR2 YNFKEQ. CDR3 protein: CASSQDFHTEQYV. The CDR3 DNA is TGTGCCAGCAGCCAAGATTTTCACACCGAGCAGTACGTC.

The chain couples TRBV28 to TRBJ1-6; 9 bases are a match to TRBD1. The CDR3 sequence is 16 residues long. V shed 5 bases, J shed 4 bases, and the junction held 6 bases outside the gene matches. Germline CDR1 and CDR2: MDHEN and SYDVKM. The CDR3 region has the DNA TGTGCCAGCAGTACCCCAGGACAGGGGTATAATTCACCCCTCCACTTT. Encoded protein: CASSTPGQGYNSPLHF. Based on the CDR3 plus reference TRBV28 and TRBJ1-6, the full variable domain is DVKVTQSSRYLVKRTGEKVFLECVQDMDHENMFWYRQDPGLGLRLIYFSYDVKMKEKGDIPEGYSVSREKKERFSLILESASTNQTSMYLCASSTPGQGYNSPLHFGNGTRLTVT.

The V and J genes are TRBV7-8 and TRBJ1-3; 7 bases are shared with TRBD1. The CDR3 runs to 17 residues. Germline assignment: CDR1 SGHVS and CDR2 FQNEAQ. The V gene end was trimmed by 2 bases and the J gene end by 4 bases; junction bases not matched to a gene: 11. CDR3 sequence reads: CASSLSEGATSGNTIYF. The CDR3 region has the DNA TGTGCCAGCAGCTTAAGCGAGGGGGCAACATCCGGAAACACCATATATTTT.

The chain carries TRBV5-1 and TRBJ1-2; D ambiguous. CDR3 size: 14 residues. Trimming pared 1 base from V and 8 bases from J, leaving 15 bases between. Per germline, CDR1 SGHRS and CDR2 YFSETQ. The chain's CDR3 is CASSLSGTQTGYTF. The CDR3 DNA follows: TGCGCCAGCAGCTTGTCGGGTACGCAAACGGGCTACACCTTC.

The V call is TRBV7-6, the J call TRBJ2-1; D is possibly TRBD1 (6 bases). This CDR3 spans 12 amino acids. V was trimmed by 8 bases and J by 6 bases, leaving 11 bases between them. The germline gives CDR1 SGHVS, CDR2 FNYEAQ. The CDR3 protein is CASGYRVNEQFF. In DNA form, the CDR3 reads TGTGCCAGCGGGTACAGGGTCAATGAGCAGTTCTTC.

This clone has just one count. The chain recombines TRBV19 with TRBJ2-1; weak D call: TRBD1 (5 bases). Trimming took off 3 bases at V and 5 bases at J, with 14 bases between the two ends. Germline lookup yields CDR1 LNHDA and CDR2 SQIVND (reference sequence). CDR3 length: 15 residues. The CDR3 region is CASSIQAGNNNEQFF. The CDR3 DNA follows: TGTGCCAGTAGTATTCAGGCAGGGAATAACAATGAGCAGTTCTTC.

This clone showed up just once. The chain carries TRBV5-6 and TRBJ2-7; 11 bases line up with TRBD2. Trimming removed 2 bases from V and 4 bases from J; junction bases left unmatched: 5. Germline lookup yields CDR1 SGHDT and CDR2 YYEEEE. The CDR3 spans 15 residues. The CDR3 DNA is TGTGCCAGCAGCTTTAGACTAGCGGGGAATTACGAGCAGTACGTC. Protein product: CASSFRLAGNYEQYV.

This clone was seen a handful of times. The CDR3 coding sequence is TGTGCCAGCAAGTTAGCTGGGGAGGAAGCTTTCTTT. Amino acid sequence: CASKLAGEEAFF. The chain has TRBV28 and TRBJ1-1; D not resolved. The CDR3 consists of 12 residues. The V end was cut by 7 bases, the J end by 8 bases, with 14 bases between. Germline V lookup: CDR1 MDHEN, CDR2 SYDVKM.

V and J are TRBV19 and TRBJ2-1, with D unclear. Per the germline V gene, CDR1 is LNHDA and CDR2 is SQIVND (reference sequence). V gave up 1 base and J gave up 10 bases, with 20 bases separating them. This CDR3 comprises 16 residues. The CDR3 sequence is CASSIVSQQASGEQFF. The CDR3, as DNA: TGTGCCAGTAGTATAGTCTCGCAGCAGGCAAGTGGAGAGCAGTTCTTC.

The V and J genes are TRBV7-2 and TRBJ1-5; tentative D call: TRBD1 (5 bases). The V end was cut by 2 bases, the J end by 2 bases, with 10 bases between. Germline-derived CDR1 and CDR2 are SGHTA and FQGNSA. CDR3 length: 15 amino acids. CDR3 nucleotides: TGTGCCAGCAGCTTATCCCGGGGGGGCAATCAGCCCCAGCATTTT. It codes for CASSLSRGGNQPQHF.

CDR3 protein: CASRPTGPEQPQHF. As DNA, the CDR3 is TGTGCCAGCAGACCTACAGGGCCCGAACAGCCCCAGCATTTT. The chain combines TRBV28 with TRBJ1-5, with a possible D match to TRBD1 (6 bases). Trimming took off 6 bases at V and 7 bases at J, with 16 bases between the two ends. This CDR3 is built from 14 residues. Germline assignment: CDR1 MDHEN and CDR2 SYDVKM.

This chain links TRBV19 with TRBJ2-2; unclear D gene. CDR1 LNHDA and CDR2 SQIVND come from the germline V gene (reference sequence). Trimming took 7 bases from V and 1 from J, leaving 10 bases between them. The CDR3 extends over 14 amino acids. CDR3 protein: CASKTAGNTGELFF. CDR3 nucleotides: TGTGCCAGTAAGACGGCAGGGAACACCGGGGAGCTGTTTTTT.

This chain links TRBV19 with TRBJ2-2, with 8 bases fitting TRBD1. The CDR3 spans 16 residues. The trim removed 4 bases at V and 6 bases at J, leaving 10 bases unmatched. Germline V gives CDR1 LNHDA, CDR2 SQIVND (reference sequence). The CDR3: CASSTLGTGGAGELFF. As DNA, the CDR3 is TGTGCCAGTAGTACCCTAGGGACAGGTGGGGCCGGGGAGCTGTTTTTT.

The V and J genes are TRBV28 and TRBJ2-7; 13 nucleotides agree with TRBD2. This CDR3 has 16 residues. Trimming cost V 5 bases and J 2 bases; bases outside gene matches: 6. Per the germline V gene, CDR1 is MDHEN and CDR2 is SYDVKM. CDR3 coding DNA: TGTGCCAGCAGTCCGCCACTAGCGGGGGGGCCCTACGAGCAGTACGTC. Its translation: CASSPPLAGGPYEQYV.

This clone has more than one count but fewer than ten. The V and J genes are TRBV4-1 and TRBJ2-5, with 9 bases that match TRBD2. The V and J ends lost 0 bases and 4 bases, in that order; junction bases with no gene match: 15. This CDR3 has 19 amino acids. Germline lookup yields CDR1 MGHRA and CDR2 YSYEKL. CDR3 sequence reads: CASSQDGGQAGGWGETQYF. DNA of the CDR3: TGCGCCAGCAGCCAAGATGGGGGGCAAGCGGGAGGATGGGGAGAGACCCAGTACTTC.

The chain couples TRBV19 to TRBJ1-2; D not resolved. Germline V gives CDR1 LNHDA, CDR2 SQIVND (reference sequence). This CDR3 has 13 amino acids. Trimming removed 4 bases at V and 5 bases at J, with 11 bases between. CDR3 nucleotides: TGTGCCAGTAGTACGGGGAGGATTTATGGCTACACCTTC. It codes for CASSTGRIYGYTF.

This clone was observed once. CDR3 sequence reads: CASRTGGAWTEAFF. CDR3 DNA: TGTGCCAGCAGGACAGGGGGCGCTTGGACTGAAGCTTTCTTT. The gene calls are TRBV2 and TRBJ1-1, with TRBD1 matching over 10 bases. Germline assignment: CDR1 SNHLY and CDR2 FYNNEI. The CDR3 is 14 residues long. V lost 6 bases, J lost 5 bases, and 6 bases stayed unmatched.